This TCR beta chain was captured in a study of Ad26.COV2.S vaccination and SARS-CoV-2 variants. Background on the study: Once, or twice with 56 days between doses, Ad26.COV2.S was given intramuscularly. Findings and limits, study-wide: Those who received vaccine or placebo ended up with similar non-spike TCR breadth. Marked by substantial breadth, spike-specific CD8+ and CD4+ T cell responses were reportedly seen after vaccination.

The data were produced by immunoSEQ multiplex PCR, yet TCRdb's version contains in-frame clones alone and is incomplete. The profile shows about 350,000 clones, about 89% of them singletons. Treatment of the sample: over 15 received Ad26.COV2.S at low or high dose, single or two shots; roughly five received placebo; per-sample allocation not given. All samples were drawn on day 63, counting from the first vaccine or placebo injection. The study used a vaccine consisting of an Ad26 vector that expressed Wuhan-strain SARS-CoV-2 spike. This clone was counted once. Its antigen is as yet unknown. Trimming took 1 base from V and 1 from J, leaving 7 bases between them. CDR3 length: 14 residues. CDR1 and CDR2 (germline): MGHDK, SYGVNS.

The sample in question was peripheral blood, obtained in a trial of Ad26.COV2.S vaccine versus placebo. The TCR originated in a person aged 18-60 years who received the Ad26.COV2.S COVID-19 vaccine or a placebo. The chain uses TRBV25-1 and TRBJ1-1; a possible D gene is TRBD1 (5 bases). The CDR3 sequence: CASSEWGRNTEAFF. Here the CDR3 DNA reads TGTGCCAGCAGTGAATGGGGCCGGAACACTGAAGCTTTCTTT.